The 5 T cell receptor beta chains below all came from one sample that was sequenced in a study of shared clonotypes between healthy human individuals. Sequenced by immunoSEQ multiplex PCR; TCRdb stores in-frame clones only, minus some. The table has 2.3 million or so clones, more than 80% seen once. The sequenced material came from naive CD4+ T cells from PBMCs. Subset of the sample: CD45RA+ positively selected. These receptors came from a man younger than 35 in good health. Some clones in this sample may be carry-over from other donors' samples.

The gene calls are TRBV5-1 and TRBJ1-3; 7 nucleotides align to TRBD1. CDR1 SGHRS and CDR2 YFSETQ come from the germline V gene. The CDR3 has 16 residues. V dropped 0 bases and J dropped 0; count of bases not matched to a gene: 3. The CDR3 sequence is CASSLGGQRSGNTIYF. CDR3 DNA: TGCGCCAGCAGCTTGGGGGGACAGCGCTCTGGAAACACCATATATTTT.

The chain links TRBV2 to TRBJ1-1; D unresolved. Germline CDR1 SNHLY, CDR2 FYNNEI. The CDR3 length is 13 residues. V gave up 1 base and J gave up 5 bases, with 8 bases separating them. Here the CDR3 reads CASSEGVGTEAFF. CDR3 sequence (DNA): TGTGCCAGCAGTGAAGGTGTGGGGACTGAAGCTTTCTTT.

Remarks on this clone: At the DNA level, this CDR3 is encoded by other sequences in the same sample as well. The V call is TRBV5-1, the J call TRBJ2-7, with 7 nucleotides matching TRBD1. V lost 0 bases and J lost 1; bases outside the gene matches: 4. CDR3 length: 15 residues. Germline CDR1 is SGHRS and CDR2 is YFSETQ. The CDR3 spells CASSLDGTASYEQYF. CDR3 in DNA: TGCGCCAGCAGCTTGGACGGGACAGCTTCCTACGAGCAGTACTTC.

The chain has TRBV28 and TRBJ2-2; D is possibly TRBD2 (6 bases). There are 18 residues in the CDR3. Trimming shortened V by 2 bases and J by 2 bases, and 18 bases separated the two germline ends. Germline V gene data show CDR1 as MDHEN and CDR2 as SYDVKM. This CDR3 reads CASSLPPGRRGNTGELFF. CDR3 sequence (DNA): TGTGCCAGCAGTTTACCCCCCGGGCGGCGGGGTAACACCGGGGAGCTGTTTTTT.

The chain employs TRBV4-2 and TRBJ1-2; 9 bases are shared with TRBD1. The V segment lost 5 bases and the J segment 6 bases; nucleotides outside the gene matches: 13. In germline, CDR1 is LGHNA, CDR2 YNFKEQ. The CDR3 totals 16 residues. CDR3 sequence (DNA): TGTGCCAGCAGCTTGCAGGGACAGGGTATGATCGATGGCTACACCTTC. This gives the protein CASSLQGQGMIDGYTF.